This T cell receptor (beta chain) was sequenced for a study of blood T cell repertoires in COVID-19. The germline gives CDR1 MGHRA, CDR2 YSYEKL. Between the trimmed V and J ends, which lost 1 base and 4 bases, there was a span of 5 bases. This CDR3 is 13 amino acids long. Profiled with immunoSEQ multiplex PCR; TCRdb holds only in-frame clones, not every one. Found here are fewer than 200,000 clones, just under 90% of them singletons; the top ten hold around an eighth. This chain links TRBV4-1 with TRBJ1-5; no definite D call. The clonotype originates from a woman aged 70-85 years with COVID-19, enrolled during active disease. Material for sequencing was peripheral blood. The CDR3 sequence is CASSQGRNQPQHF. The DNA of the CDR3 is TGCGCCAGCAGCCAAGGGCGGAATCAGCCCCAGCATTTT.